This T cell receptor beta chain was identified in a study of T cell responses to AZD1222 COVID-19 vaccine. Only in-frame clones appear in the TCRdb table, and some are missing; sequencing was by immunoSEQ multiplex PCR. This sample's table has about 140,000 clones. The CDR3 length is 18 residues. The V gene lost 2 bases and the J gene lost 1 base, with 21 bases spanning the gap. Germline loops: CDR1 MNHEY, CDR2 SVGEGT. The source of this sequence is an adult in good health. The sample taken for sequencing was peripheral blood. V usage is TRBV6-2 or TRBV6-3 and J usage is TRBJ2-7; D unclear. As DNA, the CDR3 is TGTGCCAGCAGTTACCCGGAGACTGGGAACCCTCGGTCCTACGAGCAGTACTTC. Amino acids: CASSYPETGNPRSYEQYF.